Listed below are T cell receptor beta chains from one sample, sequenced in a study of cytomegalovirus exposure and HLA in healthy donors. Data came from immunoSEQ multiplex PCR; TCRdb stores just in-frame clones and leaves some out. The repertoire holds about 170,000 clones, with roughly 89% as singletons. The source material was PBMCs. The receptors shown here come from a young woman in good health and CMV-seropositive. CDR3s include the opening cysteine and the closing phenylalanine or tryptophan. The order of the fields is D gene, clone size, V gene, J gene, CDR3 DNA, CDR3 protein. The D gene is left open where the match is weak. A clone size is listed for some rows: how often the clone was seen (once, few, many), or a class if it is expanded.

>TRBD1|.|TRBV30|TRBJ1-3
TGTGCCTGGAGCCCTGCAGGGGGCTTCGGAAACACCATATATTTT
CAWSPAGGFGNTIYF
>TRBD1|.|TRBV6-5|TRBJ1-3
TGTGCCAGCAGCTTATTTCCAGGGGGCCGAAACACCATATATTTT
CASSLFPGGRNTIYF
>.|.|TRBV19|TRBJ1-5
TGTGCCAGTAGTATCACAGGTTATTTAAGCAATCAGCCCCAGCATTTT
CASSITGYLSNQPQHF
>.|few|TRBV6-5|TRBJ1-5
TGTGCCAGCAGGGCCGACAGGTCTCAGCCCCAGCATTTT
CASRADRSQPQHF
>.|.|TRBV6-1|TRBJ2-7
TGTGCCAGCAGGGAGACGGCAAGCTCCTACGAGCAGTACTTC
CASRETASSYEQYF
>TRBD2|.|TRBV19|TRBJ2-7
TGTGCCAGTAGTACTTTCGGACTAGCGGTCTACGAGCAGTACTTC
CASSTFGLAVYEQYF
>TRBD1|.|TRBV5-1|TRBJ1-3
TGCGCCAGCAGCTCAGGGGGCTCTGGAAACACCATATATTTT
CASSSGGSGNTIYF
>TRBD2|few|TRBV19|TRBJ2-7
TGTGCCAGTAGTGCCAGAACTAGCGGGAGCTCCTACGAGCAGTACTTC
CASSARTSGSSYEQYF
>.|.|TRBV11-3|TRBJ2-3
TGTGCCAGCAGCCCCTATGCAGATACGCAGTATTTT
CASSPYADTQYF
>TRBD2|.|TRBV13|TRBJ2-1
TGTGCCAGCACCCCTAGCGGGAGCTCCTACAATGAGCAGTTCTTC
CASTPSGSSYNEQFF
>TRBD2|.|TRBV6-5|TRBJ2-3
TGTGCCAGCAGCCCGGGACTAGCCAAAGATACGCAGTATTTT
CASSPGLAKDTQYF
>TRBD1|.|TRBV5-1|TRBJ1-4
TGCGCCAGCGGCCAGGGGGGAGCTAATGAAAAACTGTTTTTT
CASGQGGANEKLFF
>TRBD2|.|TRBV15|TRBJ2-3
TGTGCCACCAGCAGAGACGTGACTAGCTTTAGTCCAGATACGCAGTATTTT
CATSRDVTSFSPDTQYF
>TRBD2|few|TRBV11-2|TRBJ2-7
TGTGCCAGCAGCTTCACTAGCGGGAGGTTCGACGAGCAGTACTTC
CASSFTSGRFDEQYF
>TRBD1|.|TRBV30|TRBJ1-5
TGTGCCTGGGACAGGGATTCTCAGCCCCAGCATTTT
CAWDRDSQPQHF
>.|.|TRBV7-8|TRBJ1-1
TGTGCCAGCAGCACTCAAAGGGGGAACACTGAAGCTTTCTTT
CASSTQRGNTEAFF
>.|.|TRBV30|TRBJ1-3
TGTGCCTGGAGTCCTTTAGGAGGCGGAAACACCATATATTTT
CAWSPLGGGNTIYF
>TRBD1|.|TRBV27|TRBJ2-7
TGTGCCAGCAGAAGACGACAGGGTTCCTACGAGCAGTACTTC
CASRRRQGSYEQYF
>TRBD2|many|TRBV19|TRBJ2-1
TGTGCCAGTAGTATACTAAATAGCGGGAGTTTGGGGTATGAGCAGTTCTTC
CASSILNSGSLGYEQFF
>.|.|TRBV14|TRBJ2-1
TGTGCCAGCAGCCAAGGACTGTACTCCTACAATGAGCAGTTCTTC
CASSQGLYSYNEQFF
>TRBD1|.|TRBV7-9|TRBJ1-4
TGTGCCAGCAGCTCCGGGACAGGGAATGAAAAACTGTTTTTT
CASSSGTGNEKLFF
>TRBD1|.|TRBV19|TRBJ1-4
TGTGCCAGTAGTATAGAAAACCAGGGGGCTGATGAAAAACTGTTTTTT
CASSIENQGADEKLFF
>.|.|TRBV11-2|TRBJ2-5
TGTGCCAGCAGCTTATTAGGATCCGGAGGGACCCAGTACTTC
CASSLLGSGGTQYF
>.|.|TRBV30|TRBJ2-1
TGTGCCTGGACATGGAGGGGAAATGAGCAGTTCTTC
CAWTWRGNEQFF
>.|.|TRBV7-2|TRBJ2-7
TGTGCCAGCACTTACATCGGGACTTTACATTCCTACGAGCAGTACTTC
CASTYIGTLHSYEQYF
>.|.|TRBV6-5|TRBJ1-1
TGTGCCAGCAGTCCACCCCCGTTGACAGGTGAAGCTTTCTTT
CASSPPPLTGEAFF